This TCR beta chain was found in a study of blood T cell repertoires in COVID-19. Study-wide context: From T cells, B-cell-depleted T cells, or PBMCs came the material, which was cDNA or gDNA.

Germline-derived CDR1 and CDR2 are SEHNR and FQNEAQ (reference sequence). The CDR3 runs to 13 residues. V was clipped by 4 bases and J by 7 bases, with 13 bases between them. Authors' methods: Reference gene primer amplification yielded estimated nucleated cell counts. Profiled with immunoSEQ multiplex PCR; TCRdb holds only in-frame clones, not every one. V, J and clone size were drawn from that table, and D and trimming were deduced from the DNA. The sample lists about 220,000 clones; less than 85% were seen once. What was sequenced was peripheral blood. This clonotype was sampled from a woman aged 80 or older with acute or convalescent COVID-19. The rearrangement uses TRBV7-9 and TRBJ1-2, with D possibly being TRBD1 (6 bases). CDR3 DNA: TGTGCCAGCAGCTCCAGGGACAACAGTGGCTACACCTTC. Protein: CASSSRDNSGYTF.